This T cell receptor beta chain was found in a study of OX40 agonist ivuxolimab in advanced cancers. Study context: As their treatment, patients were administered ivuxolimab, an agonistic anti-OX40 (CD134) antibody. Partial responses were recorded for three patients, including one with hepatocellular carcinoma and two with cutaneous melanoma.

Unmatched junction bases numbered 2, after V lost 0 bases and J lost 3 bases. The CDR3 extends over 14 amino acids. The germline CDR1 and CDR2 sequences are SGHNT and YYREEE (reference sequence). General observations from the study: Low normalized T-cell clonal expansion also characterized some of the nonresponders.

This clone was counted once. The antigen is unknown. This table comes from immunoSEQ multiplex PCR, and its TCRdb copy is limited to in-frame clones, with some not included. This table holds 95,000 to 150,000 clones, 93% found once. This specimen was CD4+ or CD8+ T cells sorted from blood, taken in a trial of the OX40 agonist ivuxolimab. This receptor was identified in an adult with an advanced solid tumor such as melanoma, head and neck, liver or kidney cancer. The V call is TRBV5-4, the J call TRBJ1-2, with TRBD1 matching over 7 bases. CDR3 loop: CASSLGTGDYGYTF. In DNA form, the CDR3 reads TGTGCCAGCAGCTTGGGCACAGGGGACTATGGCTACACCTTC.